This entry lists 21 T cell receptor beta chains sequenced from one sample in a study of shared clonotypes between healthy human individuals (dated by TCRdb to between 2020 and 2021). Library generation was performed with the immunoSEQ multiplex PCR assay. TCRdb retrieved this table from immuneACCESS and kept in-frame rearrangements only. Not all clones are present; in checked studies, unresolved V genes account for under half, and no reason is known for the remainder. The sample table lists some 580,000 clones, roughly 98% of them with a count of one. 0.25% to 0.35% of the sample comes from the top ten. For the CD8 naive samples, CD45RO-negative cells were positively selected for CCR7, yielding a CD45RA+CCR7+ population from which TemRA cells were excluded. Sequenced sample: naive CD8+ T cells sorted from blood. What the cell subset or site label conveys for this sample: CD45RA+CCR7+. These receptors were taken from a man aged 30-40 years in good health.

V usage is TRBV7-8 and J usage is TRBJ2-7; D is possibly TRBD2 (6 bases). V shed 4 bases and J shed 0 bases, with 13 bases lying between them. CDR1 is SGHVS, CDR2 FQNEAQ, per germline. The CDR3 runs to 15 residues. The CDR3 DNA sequence: TGTGCCAGCAGCTATTCCGGGACTGGCTCCTACGAGCAGTACTTC. Translated: CASSYSGTGSYEQYF.

V usage is TRBV5-1 and J usage is TRBJ2-7, with TRBD2 matching 15 bases. Germline CDR1 reads SGHRS; CDR2 reads YFSETQ. J was trimmed by 5 bases and V by 5 bases; bases with no gene match: 5. The CDR3 consists of 15 residues. Here the CDR3 reads CASRGLAGGPDEQYF. The CDR3 DNA reads TGCGCCAGCAGAGGACTAGCGGGAGGGCCCGACGAGCAGTACTTC. Filled out from reference TRBV5-1 and TRBJ2-7, the complete variable domain reads KAGVTQTPRYLIKTRGQQVTLSCSPISGHRSVSWYQQTPGQGLQFLFEYFSETQRNKGNFPGRFSGRQFSNSRSEMNVSTLELGDSALYLCASRGLAGGPDEQYFGPGTRLTVT.

The chain uses TRBV29-1 and TRBJ2-5; D not resolved. This CDR3 is built from 12 residues. The V gene's germline CDR1 is SQVTM and CDR2 ANQGSEA. The ends were cut back, 7 bases at V and 4 bases at J, with 13 bases in the middle. Here the CDR3 reads CSAGELTETQYF. The CDR3 DNA reads TGCAGCGCGGGTGAATTAACAGAGACCCAGTACTTC.

The chain is built from TRBV6-5 and TRBJ1-5, with D maybe TRBD1 (6 bases). The germline V gene has CDR1 MNHEY and CDR2 SVGAGI. This CDR3 has 14 residues. The V gene lost 5 bases and the J gene lost 4 bases, with 12 bases spanning the gap. In DNA, the CDR3 is TGTGCCAGCAGTCCCAGGGGCCAGAATCAGCCCCAGCATTTT. Protein: CASSPRGQNQPQHF.

The rearrangement links TRBV7-3 to TRBJ2-1; 16 bases line up with TRBD2. V was pared by 5 bases and J by 5 bases, with 6 bases of the junction left unmatched. Germline V lookup: CDR1 SGHTA, CDR2 FQGTGA. There are 17 residues in the CDR3. The chain's CDR3 is CASSPGLAGGPDNEQFF. The CDR3 DNA is TGTGCCAGCAGCCCGGGACTAGCGGGAGGGCCCGACAATGAGCAGTTCTTC.

The genes are TRBV29-1 and TRBJ2-3; TRBD2 agrees at 12 bases. Trimming at V came to 5 bases and at J to 9 bases, leaving 6 bases not matched to a gene. The CDR3 sequence is 13 residues long. Germline CDR1 is SQVTM and CDR2 is ANQGSEA. This CDR3 is CSVTGTSGSTQYF. In nucleotides, the CDR3 is TGCAGCGTTACCGGGACTAGCGGGTCCACGCAGTATTTT.

The chain links TRBV15 to TRBJ2-7, with 7 positions matching TRBD1. Germline V lookup: CDR1 LNHNV, CDR2 YYDKDF (reference sequence). The CDR3 contains 17 residues. Trimming took 0 bases from V and 0 from J; bases not matched to a gene: 8. The CDR3 DNA is TGTGCCACCAGCAGAGAGGTTGGGACAGAGAGCTCCTACGAGCAGTACTTC. Protein product: CATSREVGTESSYEQYF.

This chain connects TRBV10-2 to TRBJ1-5; D is possibly TRBD1 (6 bases). Trimming took 6 bases from V and 4 from J, leaving 31 bases between them. The germline CDR1 and CDR2 sequences are WSHSY and SAAADI. The CDR3 loop spans 20 amino acids. The CDR3 bases are TGCGCCAGCAGCGCCGTGTACAGGTCCAGCGCCAGGGGAAAAAATCAGCCCCAGCATTTT. Its translation: CASSAVYRSSARGKNQPQHF.

The sample holds one count of this clone. This rearrangement joins TRBV29-1 to TRBJ1-1; weak D call: TRBD1 (6 bases). The germline gives CDR1 SQVTM, CDR2 ANQGSEA. This CDR3 has 14 residues. V gave up 6 bases and J gave up 6 bases, with 20 bases separating them. CDR3 sequence (DNA): TGCAGCGTCGAAAGGGGGGGGGCGGTCTCTGAAGCTTTCTTT. Translating it yields CSVERGGAVSEAFF.

This clone was picked up one time. The chain couples TRBV30 to TRBJ2-6; D perhaps matches TRBD1 (6 bases). Trimming shortened V by 5 bases and J by 2 bases, and 7 bases separated the two germline ends. This CDR3 is 13 amino acids long. The germline V gene encodes CDR1 GTSNPN and CDR2 SVGIG (reference sequence). The CDR3 coding sequence is TGTGCCTGGGAGGGGGCTGGGGCCAACGTCCTGACTTTC. It is translated as CAWEGAGANVLTF.

The chain couples TRBV9 to TRBJ2-7; D perhaps matches TRBD2 (6 bases). Trimming cost V 3 bases and J 6 bases, with 10 bases left between them. Germline CDR1 and CDR2: SGDLS and YYNGEE. This CDR3 has 12 residues. CDR3 DNA sequence: TGTGCCAGCAGCGGAGGGACTCCCGAGCAGTACTTC. Translated: CASSGGTPEQYF. Combining the CDR3 with reference TRBV9 and TRBJ2-7 gives the whole variable domain DSGVTQTPKHLITATGQRVTLRCSPRSGDLSVYWYQQSLDQGLQFLIQYYNGEERAKGNILERFSAQQFPDLHSELNLSSLELGDSALYFCASSGGTPEQYFGPGTRLTVT.

This chain uses TRBV7-2 with TRBJ2-2; no definite D call. Germline CDR1 SGHTA, CDR2 FQGNSA. Trimming pared 1 base from V and 5 bases from J, leaving 20 bases between. The CDR3 contains 18 residues. The CDR3 is CASSLDSLGGVNTGELFF. CDR3 bases: TGTGCCAGCAGCTTAGATAGTTTGGGCGGAGTTAATACCGGGGAGCTGTTTTTT.

V is TRBV10-3 and J is TRBJ2-7; D call uncertain. The CDR3 sequence is 15 residues long. The germline V gene encodes CDR1 ENHRY and CDR2 SYGVKD. V was pared by 7 bases and J by 2 bases, with 18 bases between. CDR3 in DNA: TGTGCCATCATTGCCAATAAGGCAGGAGCCTACGAGCAGTACTTC. Translated: CAIIANKAGAYEQYF.

The chain joins TRBV27 to TRBJ2-1; possibly TRBD2 for D (6 bases). Germline loops: CDR1 MNHEY, CDR2 SMNVEV (reference sequence). Trimming took 4 bases from V and 8 from J, leaving 12 bases between them. There are 13 residues in the CDR3. CDR3 protein: CASSSLGSYEQFF. The CDR3 DNA is TGTGCCAGCAGTTCCCTCGGGAGCTATGAGCAGTTCTTC.

The chain carries TRBV4-3 and TRBJ1-1; D is ambiguous. Trimming shortened V by 5 bases and J by 5 bases, and 12 bases separated the two germline ends. This CDR3 is 13 amino acids long. Germline-derived CDR1 and CDR2 are LGHNA and YSLEER. The CDR3 nucleotides are TGCGCCAGCAGCTTACACTCCGGGACTGAAGCTTTCTTT. It is translated as CASSLHSGTEAFF.

V usage is TRBV10-3 and J usage is TRBJ2-7, with D unresolved. V lost 0 bases, J lost 7 bases, and 16 bases lay in between. Germline lookup yields CDR1 ENHRY and CDR2 SYGVKD. There are 15 residues in the CDR3. The CDR3 sequence is CAISESAGLGREQYF. The CDR3 bases are TGTGCCATCAGTGAGTCTGCTGGGCTCGGAAGGGAGCAGTACTTC.

About this clone itself: The sample contains more than one DNA sequence encoding this CDR3. The chain links TRBV6-5 to TRBJ2-1, with unresolved D. The germline gives CDR1 MNHEY, CDR2 SVGAGI. V lost 0 bases to trimming and J lost 0 bases, with 6 bases between them. This CDR3 region has 15 residues. DNA of the CDR3: TGTGCCAGCAGTTACTCGGGTAGCTCCTACAATGAGCAGTTCTTC. Translating it yields CASSYSGSSYNEQFF.

The CDR3 here is CATSSLGGYEQYF. In DNA form, the CDR3 reads TGTGCCACCAGCAGCCTAGGGGGCTACGAGCAGTACTTC. The V and J genes are TRBV15 and TRBJ2-7, with a tentative D call TRBD1 (6 bases). Deletions cut 3 bases from V and 3 bases from J, with 9 bases between. The CDR3 contains 13 residues. Germline CDR1 is LNHNV and CDR2 is YYDKDF (reference sequence).

The genes are TRBV5-1 and TRBJ2-1; 8 nucleotides align to TRBD2. Germline loops: CDR1 SGHRS, CDR2 YFSETQ. V lost 5 bases and J lost 2; bases outside the gene matches: 3. The CDR3 covers 14 residues. The CDR3: CASRTSDPYNEQFF. The CDR3 nucleotides are TGCGCCAGCAGGACTAGCGACCCCTACAATGAGCAGTTCTTC.

The chain has TRBV6-5 and TRBJ2-1, with D possibly matching TRBD2 (5 bases). The V gene lost 0 bases and the J gene lost 3 bases, with 12 bases spanning the gap. Germline V CDR1 and CDR2: MNHEY, SVGAGI. This CDR3 has 16 amino acids. DNA of the CDR3: TGTGCCAGCAGTTACTCTCCGGAGGACCTCTACAATGAGCAGTTCTTC. Protein product: CASSYSPEDLYNEQFF.

The rearrangement links TRBV5-6 to TRBJ2-7; D may be TRBD2 (5 bases). Germline values: CDR1 SGHDT, CDR2 YYEEEE. V lost 2 bases and J 5 bases, leaving 14 bases between the germline ends. There are 14 residues in the CDR3. CDR3 bases: TGTGCCAGCAGCTTACGGACTCCCCATCACGAGCAGTACTTC. The encoded protein is CASSLRTPHHEQYF.